These 13 T cell receptor beta chains were sequenced from one sample in a study of vaccination and CD4 T cells after COVID-19. Stated treatment: approximately 11-day PBMC culture with coronavirus spike peptide pools or control peptides (ViraFEST assay). These receptors have no identified antigens. Sequencing of cultured CD4+ T cell DNA used the Oncomine TCR Beta short-read assay. TCRdb fed the PCR reads into MiXCR, producing one record per CDR3 protein. The sample includes roughly 20,000 distinct CDR3 sequences, 35% to 50% of them seen just once. Sample: CD4+ T cells from blood, cultured in vitro, taken after SARS-CoV-2 vaccination. The receptors come from a human donor who had recovered from COVID-19.

This clonotype has more than one count but fewer than ten. The chain is built from TRBV20-1 and TRBJ1-2; D gene uncertain. Trimming stripped 6 bases from V and 5 bases from J, with 13 bases between. The CDR3 runs 12 residues. Looked up from germline, CDR1 is DFQATT and CDR2 is SNEGSKA (reference sequence). CDR3 loop: CSAELEGYGYTF. The CDR3 DNA sequence: TGCAGTGCCGAGCTAGAGGGTTATGGCTACACCTTC.

This clonotype showed up just a few times. J is TRBJ1-2 and V is TRBV27; tentatively, D is TRBD1 (5 bases). This CDR3 region has 14 residues. V shed 5 bases and J shed 6 bases, with 16 bases lying between them. The germline V gene encodes CDR1 MNHEY and CDR2 SMNVEV (reference sequence). CDR3 DNA sequence: TGTGCCAGCAGTAAGGGGAGGGAAGGGGATGGCTACACCTTC. It codes for CASSKGREGDGYTF.

A note on this clonotype: A single base separates this from a much larger clone, so it may be a read error. The rearrangement joins TRBV7-4 to TRBJ1-5, with D tentatively TRBD1 (6 bases). Germline lookup yields CDR1 SGHVT and CDR2 SQSDAQ. The CDR3 loop spans 15 amino acids. CDR3 sequence: CASSLIQGSNQPRHF. The CDR3 DNA reads as TGTGCCAGCAGCCTCATACAGGGTAGCAATCAGCCCCGGCATTTT.

The CDR3 sequence is CASSLGGGKGEKLFF. In DNA form, the CDR3 reads TGTGCCAGCAGCCTCGGAGGGGGGAAGGGTGAAAAACTGTTTTTT. V usage is TRBV7-8 and J usage is TRBJ1-4; the D gene is possibly TRBD1 (6 bases). The germline V gene has CDR1 SGHVS and CDR2 FQNEAQ. V lost 5 bases and J lost 7, with 17 bases in between. CDR3 length equals 15 residues.

V gene TRBV7-2 combines with J gene TRBJ2-5; 8 nucleotides agree with TRBD2. The CDR3 has 16 amino acids. V lost 1 base and J lost 5; bases outside the gene matches: 9. The V gene's germline CDR1 is SGHTA and CDR2 FQGNSA. The CDR3 spells CASSLVGAGVGETQYF. CDR3 nucleotide sequence: TGTGCCAGCAGCTTAGTTGGAGCGGGAGTCGGTGAGACCCAGTACTTC.

This clonotype appeared a few times. This chain joins TRBV6-1 and TRBJ2-7; D is undetermined. V lost 5 bases to trimming and J lost 5 bases, with 7 bases between them. In germline, CDR1 is MNHNS, CDR2 SASEGT. The CDR3 is 11 amino acids. CDR3 coding DNA: TGTGCCAGCAGTCGCGATGACGAGCAGTACTTC. Translating it yields CASSRDDEQYF.

The chain has TRBV18 and TRBJ1-5; 11 nucleotides line up with TRBD1. Germline trimming cut 3 bases from V and 5 bases from J; bases unmatched to any gene: 3. This CDR3 region has 15 residues. Germline V gene sequence: CDR1 KGHSH, CDR2 LQKENI. In nucleotides, the CDR3 is TGTGCCAGCTCACCTGAGGGACAGGGGGATCAGCCCCAGCATTTT. It yields the protein CASSPEGQGDQPQHF.

This chain links TRBV4-3 with TRBJ2-6; D is uncertain. This CDR3 has 15 residues. V was cut by 3 bases and J by 4 bases, with 10 bases left in between. Germline values: CDR1 LGHNA, CDR2 YSLEER. As DNA, the CDR3 is TGCGCCAGCAGCCAGGAATTTCCGGGGGCCAACGTCCTGACTTTC. It encodes CASSQEFPGANVLTF.

This clonotype was observed once. This rearrangement joins TRBV28 to TRBJ1-4; D gene ambiguous. Deletions cut 6 bases from V and 8 bases from J, with 10 bases between. This CDR3 spans 12 amino acids. Germline V gene sequence: CDR1 MDHEN, CDR2 SYDVKM. CDR3 region: CASRPPGEKLFF. The CDR3 DNA is TGTGCCAGCAGGCCCCCCGGGGAAAAACTGTTTTTT.

The chain employs TRBV20-1 and TRBJ2-7; TRBD2 agrees at 7 bases. CDR3 length: 13 amino acids. V was clipped by 6 bases and J by 0 bases; unmatched bases: 5. The germline V gene encodes CDR1 DFQATT and CDR2 SNEGSKA (reference sequence). The CDR3 spells CSARGISSYEQYF. CDR3 in DNA: TGCAGTGCGCGGGGGATAAGCTCCTACGAGCAGTACTTC.

The chain recombines TRBV19 with TRBJ2-1, with TRBD2 matching 8 bases. The V segment lost 4 bases and the J segment 10 bases; nucleotides outside the gene matches: 9. Germline V gene lookup returns CDR1 LNHDA and CDR2 SQIVND (reference sequence). This CDR3 comprises 14 residues. CDR3 protein: CASSKGISGTEQFF. The CDR3 nucleotides read TGTGCCAGTAGTAAGGGGATTAGCGGGACCGAGCAGTTCTTC.

V is TRBV7-2 and J is TRBJ1-5, with 10 nucleotides matching TRBD1. After removal of 4 bases from V and 4 bases from J, the junction contained 4 bases not matched to a gene. Germline assignment: CDR1 SGHTA and CDR2 FQGNSA. The CDR3 runs to 15 residues. The CDR3, as DNA: TGTGCCAGCAGCTCGACAGGGGGCAAGAATCAGCCCCAGCATTTT. Protein sequence: CASSSTGGKNQPQHF.

The V call is TRBV5-1, the J call TRBJ1-1; D is ambiguous. Trimming took off 0 bases at V and 7 bases at J, with 13 bases between the two ends. The CDR3 contains 14 residues. Germline V gene data show CDR1 as SGHRS and CDR2 as YFSETQ. The CDR3 DNA follows: TGCGCCAGCAGCTTGGGAGGGTCCTACGGTGAAGCTTTCTTT. The encoded protein is CASSLGGSYGEAFF.